This TCR beta chain was obtained from a study of metastatic and nonmetastatic thyroid tumors. Via MiXCR, TCRdb re-called the PCR reads. The profile shows about 6,400 clones, approximately 34% of them singletons. This clone was observed a handful of times. All patients reached thyroid surgery having received no treatment beforehand. The length of the CDR3 is 15 residues. Germline loops: CDR1 MNHEY, CDR2 SVGEGT. The V and J ends lost 7 bases and 1 base respectively, with 16 bases between them. The specimen was tumor tissue. The sequence was collected from a female donor with papillary thyroid cancer or a benign thyroid nodule (not recorded which). Some clones in this sample may be carry-over from other donors' samples. V usage is TRBV6-2 or TRBV6-3 and J usage is TRBJ1-2; D gene uncertain. CDR3 sequence: CASTPTQRINYGYTF. In DNA, the CDR3 is TGTGCCAGCACCCCCACACAGAGAATTAACTATGGCTACACCTTC.